This T cell receptor (beta chain) was documented in a study of T cell responses to AZD1222 COVID-19 vaccine. Trimming took off 1 base at V and 5 bases at J, with 14 bases between the two ends. Germline CDR1 reads LGHDT; CDR2 reads YNNKEL (reference sequence). The CDR3 sequence is 16 residues long. Sequencing was performed with immunoSEQ multiplex PCR; in TCRdb, only in-frame clones are kept and a portion is missing. The repertoire holds around 120,000 clones, approximately 83% seen once, with about 1.5% in the top ten. Details on this clone: Its matching antigen is unknown.

Study results and limitations: The donor group comprised mostly white British people and more females; the analysis possibly underestimated clonal diversity. Researchers took repertoire samples only after the peak T cell response had come. Among spike-specific TCRs, nearly half reportedly target unmutated variant regions. Dominant at 160-218 and 743-854, vaccine-associated CD4 TCRs also spanned spike.

This rearrangement joins TRBV3-1 (or the pseudogene TRBV3-2) to TRBJ1-4, with D uncertain. The sequencing used peripheral blood, collected on day 0 of AZD1222 vaccination. This TCR derives from an adult in good health. CDR3 in amino acids: CASSQASVRLNEKLFF. The CDR3 nucleotides are TGTGCCAGCAGCCAAGCATCGGTCAGACTGAATGAAAAACTGTTTTTT.